A single sample is the source of the 10 T cell receptor beta chains below, sequenced in a study of T cell responses to AZD1222 COVID-19 vaccine. Data came from immunoSEQ multiplex PCR; TCRdb stores just in-frame clones and leaves some out. The profile shows more than 150,000 clones, around nine tenths of them singletons. The specimen was peripheral blood, collected on day 0 of AZD1222 vaccination. The receptors here all came from an adult in good health.

The V and J genes are TRBV10-3 and TRBJ1-4; D gene uncertain. This CDR3 has 16 amino acids. Germline V lookup: CDR1 ENHRY, CDR2 SYGVKD. V lost 0 bases, J lost 2 bases, and 10 bases lay in between. The DNA for the CDR3 is TGTGCCATCAGTGAGTCGGCGGCGGTCACTAATGAAAAACTGTTTTTT. Amino acid sequence: CAISESAAVTNEKLFF.

The V gene is TRBV12-5, the J gene TRBJ1-5; D may be TRBD1 (6 bases). The V end lost 1 base, the J end lost 6 bases, and 10 bases lay between the germline ends. The germline CDR1 and CDR2 sequences are LGHNT and FRNRAP. The CDR3 totals 14 residues. For the CDR3, the DNA is TGTGCTAGTGGTTTGGGGACAGCGGGTCAGCCCCAGCATTTT. Protein product: CASGLGTAGQPQHF. Full variable domain (remainder filled in from reference TRBV12-5 and TRBJ1-5): DARVTQTPRHKVTEMGQEVTMRCQPILGHNTVFWYRQTMMQGLELLAYFRNRAPLDDSGMPKDRFSAEMPDATLATLKIQPSEPRDSAVYFCASGLGTAGQPQHFGDGTRLSIL.

The CDR3 region has the DNA TGTGCCAGCTCAGTAGCCGCGACTAGCGGGAGCACAGATACGCAGTATTTT. Protein sequence: CASSVAATSGSTDTQYF. The chain uses TRBV18 and TRBJ2-3; 10 bases line up with TRBD2. The V segment lost 5 bases and the J segment 0 bases; nucleotides outside the gene matches: 8. CDR3 size: 17 residues. Per germline, CDR1 KGHSH and CDR2 LQKENI.

The chain recombines TRBV14 with TRBJ2-1; TRBD2 agrees at 9 bases. Germline assignment: CDR1 SGHDN and CDR2 FVKESK. The CDR3 is made up of 16 amino acids. V trimming: 2 bases; J trimming: 9 bases; junction bases outside the gene matches: 11. CDR3 protein: CASSQNTLAGTVEQFF. The CDR3 nucleotides are TGTGCCAGCAGCCAAAACACTCTAGCGGGAACGGTTGAGCAGTTCTTC. The full variable domain, its missing parts supplied by reference TRBV14 and TRBJ2-1, is EAGVTQFPSHSVIEKGQTVTLRCDPISGHDNLYWYRRVMGKEIKFLLHFVKESKQDESGMPNNRFLAERTGGTYSTLKVQPAELEDSGVYFCASSQNTLAGTVEQFFGPGTRLTVL.

The chain combines TRBV10-3 with TRBJ1-2, with TRBD1 identical over 12 bases. This CDR3 contains 15 residues. CDR1 and CDR2 (germline): ENHRY, SYGVKD. Unmatched junction bases numbered 4, after V lost 0 bases and J lost 8 bases. CDR3 protein: CAISESGQGAPGYTF. For the CDR3, the DNA is TGTGCCATCAGTGAGTCGGGACAGGGGGCGCCAGGCTACACCTTC.

This chain uses TRBV3-1 (or the pseudogene TRBV3-2) with TRBJ1-1; D is unclear. V dropped 2 bases and J dropped 7 bases, with 5 bases sitting between them. From germline, CDR1 is LGHDT and CDR2 YNNKEL (reference sequence). The length of the CDR3 is 11 residues. In DNA form, the CDR3 reads TGTGCCAGCAGCCAACACAGTGAAGCTTTCTTT. It encodes CASSQHSEAFF.

The rearrangement uses TRBV7-2 and TRBJ2-1, with D possibly TRBD2 on 5 matching bases. V gave up 0 bases and J gave up 7 bases, with 10 bases separating them. CDR3 length: 14 residues. Germline V gene lookup returns CDR1 SGHTA and CDR2 FQGNSA. This chain's CDR3 is CASSLAGVINEQFF. As DNA, the CDR3 is TGTGCCAGCAGCTTAGCGGGAGTTATAAATGAGCAGTTCTTC.

This chain uses TRBV11-3 with TRBJ2-7; 7 nucleotides align to TRBD1. The V segment lost 5 bases and the J segment 7 bases; nucleotides outside the gene matches: 5. Germline V gene data show CDR1 as SGHNT and CDR2 as YENEEA. This CDR3 comprises 12 residues. DNA for the CDR3: TGTGCCAGCAGCGACAGGGAGAAAGAGCAGTACTTC. This sequence encodes CASSDREKEQYF.

This clone appeared once. This chain joins TRBV24-1 and TRBJ2-5; weak D call: TRBD1 (5 bases). The CDR3 contains 16 residues. Deletions cut 2 bases from V and 4 bases from J, with 16 bases between. Germline loops: CDR1 KGHDR, CDR2 SFDVKD. CDR3 coding DNA: TGTGCCACCAGTGATTCTGGCAGGGTGTTGGGAGAGACCCAGTACTTC. Its translation is CATSDSGRVLGETQYF.

This chain uses TRBV11-2 with TRBJ1-1, with no clear D. The CDR3 spans 16 residues. Trimming stripped 0 bases from V and 0 bases from J, with 11 bases between. From germline, CDR1 is SGHAT and CDR2 FQNNGV. The CDR3 loop reads CASSLDGGRMNTEAFF. The CDR3 coding sequence is TGTGCCAGCAGCTTAGATGGCGGCAGAATGAACACTGAAGCTTTCTTT.